Here is one T cell receptor beta chain with its context. Its antigen is as yet unknown. The source of the sample is a study of CXCR3-negative and CXCR3-positive naive CD8 T cells. Regarding the study as a whole: Naive cells used TRBV-TRBJ genes in much the same way whether CXCR3-negative or CXCR3-positive; memory cells did not.

The germline gives CDR1 SGHRS, CDR2 YFSETQ. The CDR3 runs 14 residues. Each TRB cDNA library was prepared by 5' RACE (with UMI labels). TCRdb processed the 5' RACE reads again and assigns one entry to each CDR3 protein, with no DNA. This sample's table reports about 56,000 distinct CDR3 sequences. The sample comprised memory CD8+ T cells from blood. This TCR derives from a human donor in good health. Some clones in this sample may be carry-over from other donors' samples. The chain recombines TRBV5-1 with TRBJ2-7; with no DNA, the TCRdb D assignment of TRBD1 cannot be verified. Here the CDR3 reads CASSLGTGEYEQYF.